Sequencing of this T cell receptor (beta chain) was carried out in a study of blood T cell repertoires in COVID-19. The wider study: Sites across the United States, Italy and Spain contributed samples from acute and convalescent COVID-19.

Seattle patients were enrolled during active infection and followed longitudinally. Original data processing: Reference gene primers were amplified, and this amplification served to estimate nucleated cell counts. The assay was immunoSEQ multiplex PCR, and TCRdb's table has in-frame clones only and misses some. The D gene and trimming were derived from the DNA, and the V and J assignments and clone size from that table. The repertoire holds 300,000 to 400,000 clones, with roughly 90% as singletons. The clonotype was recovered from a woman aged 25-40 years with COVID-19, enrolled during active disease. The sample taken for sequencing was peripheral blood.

CDR3 DNA: TGTGCCAGCAGCCAAGAAGGAGCGAGGTTAGCTTTCTTT. As protein: CASSQEGARLAFF. The chain combines TRBV14 with TRBJ1-1; no firm D call. The CDR3 is made up of 13 amino acids. CDR1 and CDR2 (germline): SGHDN, FVKESK. The V end was cut by 0 bases, the J end by 10 bases, with 12 bases between. The variable domain in full, completed from reference TRBV14 and TRBJ1-1, reads EAGVTQFPSHSVIEKGQTVTLRCDPISGHDNLYWYRRVMGKEIKFLLHFVKESKQDESGMPNNRFLAERTGGTYSTLKVQPAELEDSGVYFCASSQEGARLAFFGQGTRLTVV.